Presented here are 17 T cell receptor beta chains from one specimen sequenced in a study of neurological immune-mediated disorders (dated by TCRdb to about 2019). Library creation used 5' RACE. The sequencer listed for this sample is Illumina HiSeq 2500. The public reads were quality trimmed at Q25 with fastp and then assembled into clones with MiXCR by TCRdb, keeping productive beta chains. Rows are combined by CDR3 protein, so each entry shows the most common genes and DNA. In this sample the table shows some 80,000 distinct CDR3 sequences, 5.5% to 6.5% of which occur a single time. Jointly, the top ten make up 7.9% of the sample. This specimen's time point label, per the study, means: longitudinal time-point 2. The specimen was PBMCs. The receptors shown here come from a woman aged 60-75 years with multiple sclerosis.

This clonotype was detected ten times or more. The V and J genes are TRBV7-6 and TRBJ2-1; weak D call: TRBD2 (6 bases). The CDR3 sequence is 14 residues long. In germline, CDR1 is SGHVS, CDR2 FNYEAQ. With 5 bases removed from V and 0 bases from J, the gap between germline ends came to 8 bases. CDR3 protein: CASSETSSYNEQFF. The CDR3 bases are TGTGCCAGCAGCGAGACTAGCTCCTACAATGAGCAGTTCTTC.

At least ten counts were recorded for this clonotype. J is TRBJ2-7 and V is TRBV20-1; D is unclear. There are 14 residues in the CDR3. The V gene's germline CDR1 is DFQATT and CDR2 SNEGSKA (reference sequence). V was shortened by 4 bases and J by 0 bases, with 13 bases between the two germline ends. The CDR3 loop is CSANRPTSSYEQYF. CDR3 coding DNA: TGCAGTGCTAATCGACCGACGAGCTCCTACGAGCAGTACTTC.

V gene TRBV12-3 or TRBV12-4 combines with J gene TRBJ2-1, with 10 bases aligning to TRBD2. This CDR3 spans 15 amino acids. After removal of 3 bases from V and 6 bases from J, the junction contained 5 bases not matched to a gene. CDR3 sequence: CASSFGLAGANEQFF. The CDR3 bases are TGTGCCAGCAGTTTCGGGCTAGCGGGGGCCAATGAGCAGTTCTTC.

The rearrangement uses TRBV27 and TRBJ2-1, with TRBD2 identical over 10 bases. Germline V lookup: CDR1 MNHEY, CDR2 SMNVEV (reference sequence). The CDR3 sequence is 15 residues long. Trimming cost V 5 bases and J 15 bases; bases outside gene matches: 16. The CDR3 spells CASSTSSGGLGKAFF. CDR3 in DNA: TGTGCCAGCAGTACGTCTAGCGGGGGCCTAGGTAAGGCGTTCTTC.

This clonotype was found many times. DNA of the CDR3: TGTGCCAGCAGCATCCGGGGGTTTACAGATACGCAGTATTTT. It yields the protein CASSIRGFTDTQYF. The V call is TRBV6-1, the J call TRBJ2-3, with D possibly being TRBD2 (6 bases). CDR1 and CDR2 (germline): MNHNS, SASEGT. The CDR3 has 14 amino acids. With 6 bases removed from V and 3 bases from J, the gap between germline ends came to 13 bases.

This clonotype occurred a few times. The J gene is TRBJ2-2, the V gene TRBV20-1; D is possibly TRBD1 (6 bases). The length of the CDR3 is 15 residues. Trimming removed 3 bases from V and 3 bases from J, with 14 bases in between. Germline V gene data show CDR1 as DFQATT and CDR2 as SNEGSKA (reference sequence). The DNA for the CDR3 is TGCAGTGCTAGGCTGGGGACAAGGTACACCGGGGAGCTGTTTTTT. Protein: CSARLGTRYTGELFF.

This clonotype was counted ten times or more. The chain is built from TRBV5-1 and TRBJ2-2; no clear D gene. V was cut by 0 bases and J by 2 bases, with 8 bases left in between. CDR1 and CDR2 from the germline V gene are SGHRS and YFSETQ. This CDR3 is built from 15 residues. The CDR3 nucleotides read TGCGCCAGCAGCTTGGATGCCAGTAACACCGGGGAGCTGTTTTTT. It yields the protein CASSLDASNTGELFF.

Many counts were recorded for this clonotype. The rearrangement joins TRBV12-3 or TRBV12-4 to TRBJ2-7, with 10 bases identical to TRBD1. This CDR3 spans 14 amino acids. The junction had 5 bases not matched to a gene; V was cut back by 6 bases and J by 3 bases. DNA for the CDR3: TGTGCCAGCAGCCCGGGACAGGGGTTCTACGAGCAGTACTTC. It yields the protein CASSPGQGFYEQYF.

This clonotype was counted a few times. CDR3 sequence: CASRETGGSYEQYF. The CDR3 DNA is TGTGCCAGCAGGGAGACAGGGGGCTCCTACGAGCAGTACTTC. The chain carries TRBV5-6 and TRBJ2-7, with 9 bases identical to TRBD1. The germline CDR1 and CDR2 sequences are SGHDT and YYEEEE. The CDR3 runs to 14 residues. V dropped 5 bases and J dropped 0; count of bases not matched to a gene: 3.

A few counts support this clonotype. This chain connects TRBV20-1 to TRBJ2-5; the D is unclear. This CDR3 contains 14 residues. Trimming left V 0 bases short and J 5 bases short, with 13 bases between. CDR1 and CDR2 (germline): DFQATT, SNEGSKA (reference sequence). This CDR3 reads CSARDSMGWETQYF. Written as DNA, the CDR3 is TGCAGTGCTAGAGATAGTATGGGCTGGGAGACCCAGTACTTC.

This clonotype was detected ten times or more. The chain recombines TRBV20-1 with TRBJ2-1; maybe TRBD1 (6 bases). Trimming pared 6 bases from V and 6 bases from J, leaving 15 bases between. In germline, CDR1 is DFQATT, CDR2 SNEGSKA (reference sequence). The CDR3 length is 13 residues. In nucleotides, the CDR3 is TGCAGTGCCAAGAGCCCACAGGGCAATGAGCAGTTCTTC. Its protein is CSAKSPQGNEQFF.

This clonotype was observed many times. The chain combines TRBV20-1 with TRBJ1-3; D is uncertain. V was shortened by 1 base and J by 4 bases, with 5 bases between the two germline ends. CDR3 size: 12 residues. Germline V gene sequence: CDR1 DFQATT, CDR2 SNEGSKA (reference sequence). For the CDR3, the DNA is TGCAGTGCTAGAGCGGCCGGAAACACCATATATTTT. Its translation is CSARAAGNTIYF.

This clonotype was counted ten times or more. The chain joins TRBV6-6 to TRBJ1-4, with D uncertain. V shed 3 bases and J shed 13 bases, with 12 bases lying between them. Germline V gene sequence: CDR1 MNHNY, CDR2 SVGAGI (reference sequence). CDR3 size: 12 residues. CDR3: CASSYSSGSLFF. The DNA for the CDR3 is TGTGCCAGCAGTTATTCGAGTGGGTCACTGTTTTTT.

In its sample, this clonotype was seen many times. The chain recombines TRBV20-1 with TRBJ2-3, with 8 positions matching TRBD2. CDR3 length: 13 amino acids. V shed 3 bases and J 5 bases; nucleotides not matched to a gene: 4. Germline loops: CDR1 DFQATT, CDR2 SNEGSKA (reference sequence). CDR3 sequence: CSASGGGRDTQYF. The CDR3 DNA follows: TGCAGTGCTAGCGGGGGGGGGAGAGATACGCAGTATTTT.

This clonotype has ten or more counts. The chain couples TRBV10-3 to TRBJ2-7, with a tentative D call TRBD2 (5 bases). Germline CDR1 reads ENHRY; CDR2 reads SYGVKD. V was clipped by 4 bases and J by 0 bases, with 10 bases between them. The CDR3 has 14 residues. The CDR3 loop is CAISVGKSSYEQYF. In DNA form, the CDR3 reads TGTGCCATCAGTGTCGGGAAGAGCTCCTACGAGCAGTACTTC.

Ten or more counts support this clonotype. V and J are TRBV7-6 and TRBJ1-1; D perhaps matches TRBD1 (5 bases). This CDR3 is built from 15 residues. Germline V gene lookup returns CDR1 SGHVS and CDR2 FNYEAQ. With 2 bases removed from V and 5 bases from J, the gap between germline ends came to 15 bases. The CDR3 sequence is CASSLYGRARTEAFF. For the CDR3, the DNA is TGTGCCAGCAGCTTATACGGCAGGGCTCGGACTGAAGCTTTCTTT.

This clonotype was observed many times. The chain joins TRBV7-9 to TRBJ2-7, with a possible D match to TRBD1 (6 bases). Trimming stripped 5 bases from V and 3 bases from J, with 14 bases between. Germline-derived CDR1 and CDR2 are SEHNR and FQNEAQ (reference sequence). The CDR3 is 14 residues long. CDR3 region: CASSPPQGNYEQYF. The CDR3 DNA follows: TGTGCCAGCAGCCCCCCCCAGGGGAACTACGAGCAGTACTTC.